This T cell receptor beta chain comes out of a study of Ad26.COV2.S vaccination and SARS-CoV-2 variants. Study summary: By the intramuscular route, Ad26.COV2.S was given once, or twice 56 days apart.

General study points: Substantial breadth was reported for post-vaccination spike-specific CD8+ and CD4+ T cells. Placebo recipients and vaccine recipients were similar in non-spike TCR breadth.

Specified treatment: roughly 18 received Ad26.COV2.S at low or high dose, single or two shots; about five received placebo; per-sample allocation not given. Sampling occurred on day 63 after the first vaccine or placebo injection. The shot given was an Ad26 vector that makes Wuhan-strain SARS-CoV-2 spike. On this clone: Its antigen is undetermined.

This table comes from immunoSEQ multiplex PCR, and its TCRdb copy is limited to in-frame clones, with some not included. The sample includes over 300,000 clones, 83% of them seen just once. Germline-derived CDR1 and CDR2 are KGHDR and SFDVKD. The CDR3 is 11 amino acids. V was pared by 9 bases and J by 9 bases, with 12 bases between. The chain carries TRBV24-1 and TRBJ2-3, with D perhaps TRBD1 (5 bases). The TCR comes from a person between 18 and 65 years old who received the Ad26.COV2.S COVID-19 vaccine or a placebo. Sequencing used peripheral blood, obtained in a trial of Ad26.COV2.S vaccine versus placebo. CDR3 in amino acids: CATSTDGTQYF. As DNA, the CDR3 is TGTGCCACCTCGACAGATGGGACGCAGTATTTT.